The rows below give T cell receptor beta chains drawn from one sample of a study of cytomegalovirus exposure and HLA in healthy donors. This table comes from immunoSEQ multiplex PCR, and its TCRdb copy is limited to in-frame clones, with some not included. The sample includes approximately 160,000 clones, 68% seen only once; the top ten take roughly 4.1%. The specimen was PBMCs. These receptors came from a woman under 30 in good health and CMV-seropositive. Each CDR3 is given with its conserved first and last residue. Fields, in order: J gene, clone size, CDR3 length, D gene, V gene, CDR3 DNA, CDR3 protein. A D gene is named only where the DNA matches it firmly. Size is stated for part of the rows, as once, few or many counts, or as a class when the clone is expanded.

J: TRBJ1-6; size: NA; length: 17; D: NA; V: TRBV13; DNA: TGTGCCAGCAGCGGCCCGGGGGGCGGGGGCTATAATTCACCCCTCCACTTT; CDR3: CASSGPGGGGYNSPLHF
J: TRBJ2-3; size: NA; length: 13; D: NA; V: TRBV27; DNA: TGTGCCAGCAGCGGTGAAAACACAGATACGCAGTATTTT; CDR3: CASSGENTDTQYF
J: TRBJ2-7; size: NA; length: 13; D: NA; V: TRBV18; DNA: TGTGCCAGCTCACCCCCGGGTAACTACGAGCAGTACTTC; CDR3: CASSPPGNYEQYF
J: TRBJ2-3; size: once; length: 15; D: TRBD2; V: TRBV5-1; DNA: TGCGCCAGCAGCTCCTTAGCGGGACGCACAGATACGCAGTATTTT; CDR3: CASSSLAGRTDTQYF
J: TRBJ2-7; size: NA; length: 14; D: NA; V: TRBV4-3; DNA: TGCGCCAGCAGCCCGGGTGGCGGCCGATACGAGCAGTACTTC; CDR3: CASSPGGGRYEQYF
J: TRBJ2-7; size: NA; length: 12; D: NA; V: TRBV7-9; DNA: TGTGCCAGCAGCTCGCCCCCCGGCGAGCAGTACTTC; CDR3: CASSSPPGEQYF
J: TRBJ2-5; size: once; length: 19; D: TRBD2; V: TRBV9; DNA: TGTGCCAGCAGCGAGGGCCCGGGGTGGATTAGCGGGGGACAAGAGACCCAGTACTTC; CDR3: CASSEGPGWISGGQETQYF
J: TRBJ1-3; size: NA; length: 14; D: TRBD1; V: TRBV6-5; DNA: TGTGCCAGTAGTGGACAGGGGTATGGAAACACCATATATTTT; CDR3: CASSGQGYGNTIYF
J: TRBJ2-1; size: NA; length: 15; D: TRBD2; V: TRBV27; DNA: TGTGCCAGCAGTTTAGCACTAGCGGGGCCCAATGAGCAGTTCTTC; CDR3: CASSLALAGPNEQFF
J: TRBJ2-3; size: NA; length: 14; D: NA; V: TRBV5-1; DNA: TGCGCCAGCAGCTTGGGACTACACACAGATACGCAGTATTTT; CDR3: CASSLGLHTDTQYF
J: TRBJ2-5; size: NA; length: 15; D: TRBD1; V: TRBV18; DNA: TGTGCCAGCTCACCTGGACAGGACGGGAAAGAGACCCAGTACTTC; CDR3: CASSPGQDGKETQYF
J: TRBJ2-5; size: NA; length: 15; D: TRBD2; V: TRBV7-3; DNA: TGTGCCAGCAGCTTAACTAGCGGGAGTGCTAAGACCCAGTACTTC; CDR3: CASSLTSGSAKTQYF
J: TRBJ1-1; size: NA; length: 15; D: TRBD1; V: TRBV5-3; DNA: TGTGCCAGAAGTTCCGGGACAGGGAGAAACACTGAAGCTTTCTTT; CDR3: CARSSGTGRNTEAFF
J: TRBJ2-3; size: NA; length: 12; D: NA; V: TRBV2; DNA: TGTGCCAGCACCCACAGGACAGATACGCAGTATTTT; CDR3: CASTHRTDTQYF